The 4 T cell receptor beta chains presented below share a single source sample, sequenced in a study of blood T cell repertoires in COVID-19. Assay: immunoSEQ multiplex PCR; the TCRdb copy retains only in-frame clones and omits some. The sample has tens of thousands of clones; around 88% are singletons. Sequenced sample: peripheral blood. The receptors were sampled from a woman at least 80 years old with acute or convalescent COVID-19.

This chain joins TRBV24-1 and TRBJ2-2, with D tentatively TRBD1 (6 bases). This CDR3 contains 15 residues. Germline V gene sequence: CDR1 KGHDR, CDR2 SFDVKD. V was clipped by 3 bases and J by 7 bases, with 14 bases between them. The CDR3 loop reads CATSDGNRVNGELFF. DNA of the CDR3: TGTGCCACCAGTGATGGGAACAGGGTTAACGGGGAGCTGTTTTTT.

V gene TRBV25-1 combines with J gene TRBJ2-7; tentatively, D is TRBD1 (6 bases). This CDR3 spans 15 amino acids. Germline CDR1 and CDR2: MGHDK and SYGVNS. The ends were cut back, 2 bases at V and 4 bases at J, with 15 bases in the middle. The CDR3 region has the DNA TGTGCCAGCAGTGAAGTCCAGGGGTCAAAATACGAGCAGTACTTC. Amino acids: CASSEVQGSKYEQYF.

The chain joins TRBV5-4 to TRBJ2-2; a weak D match, TRBD2 (5 bases). With 3 bases removed from V and 4 bases from J, the gap between germline ends came to 7 bases. The germline V gene encodes CDR1 SGHNT and CDR2 YYREEE (reference sequence). The CDR3 is 13 residues long. The CDR3 coding sequence is TGTGCCAGCAGCTACGAGGGCACCGGGGAGCTGTTTTTT. Protein sequence: CASSYEGTGELFF.

Worth noting for this clone: The junction does not match germline at one end; this may be a read error. The gene calls are TRBV5-1 and TRBJ2-7; weak D call: TRBD1 (6 bases). The CDR3 length is 14 residues. CDR1 is SGHRS, CDR2 YFSETQ, per germline. The CDR3 is CASRLGQTPYEQYF. CDR3 nucleotide sequence: TGCGCCAGCAGATTGGGACAAACACCCTACGAGCAGTACTTC.